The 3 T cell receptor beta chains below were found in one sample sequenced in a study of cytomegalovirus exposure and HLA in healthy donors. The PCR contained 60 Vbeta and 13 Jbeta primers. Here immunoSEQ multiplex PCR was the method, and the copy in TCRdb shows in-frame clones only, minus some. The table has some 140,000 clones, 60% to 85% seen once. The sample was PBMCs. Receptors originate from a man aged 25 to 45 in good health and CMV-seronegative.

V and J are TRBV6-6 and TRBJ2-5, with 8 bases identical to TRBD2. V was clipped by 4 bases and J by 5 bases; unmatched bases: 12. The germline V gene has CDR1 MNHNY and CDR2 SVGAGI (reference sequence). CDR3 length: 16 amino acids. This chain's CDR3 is CASSLGGAGVGETQYF. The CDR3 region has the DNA TGTGCCAGCAGTTTGGGAGGAGCGGGAGTCGGTGAGACCCAGTACTTC.

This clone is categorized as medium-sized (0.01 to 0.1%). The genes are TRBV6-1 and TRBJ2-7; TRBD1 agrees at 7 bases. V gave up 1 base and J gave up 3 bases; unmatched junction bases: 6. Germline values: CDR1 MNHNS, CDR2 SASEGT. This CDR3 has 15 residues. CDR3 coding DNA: TGTGCCAGCAGTGAAGGTCCGGACAGGTACTACGAGCAGTACTTC. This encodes CASSEGPDRYYEQYF.

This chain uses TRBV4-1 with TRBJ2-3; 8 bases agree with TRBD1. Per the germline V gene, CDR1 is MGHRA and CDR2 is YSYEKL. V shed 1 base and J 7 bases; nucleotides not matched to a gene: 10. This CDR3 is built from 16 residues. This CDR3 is CASSQVRDRREHTQYF. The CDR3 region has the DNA TGCGCCAGCAGCCAAGTGAGGGACAGGAGAGAGCATACGCAGTATTTT.